These T cell receptor beta chains were read from a single sample in a study of control samples from healthy donors and cancer patients. Produced via immunoSEQ multiplex PCR; TCRdb's table is partial and in-frame only. This table holds more than 95,000 clones, 85% to 95% found once. The sequenced sample was blood. These receptors were taken from a man aged 25 to 40 in good health. CDR3s include the opening cysteine and the closing phenylalanine or tryptophan. The order of the fields is J gene, D gene, V gene, clone size, CDR3 protein. The D gene is left open where the match is weak. Clone size, where shown, is once, few, many, or a class for clones that have expanded.

TRBJ2-1	.	TRBV3-1/TRBV3-2	.	CASSLRGDPYNEQFF
TRBJ2-6	.	TRBV9	.	CASSVALGDRSGANVLTF
TRBJ1-6	.	TRBV3-1/TRBV3-2	.	CASSQVGGTAPLHF
TRBJ1-1	.	TRBV5-1	.	CASSMYLRSRGTEAFF
TRBJ1-2	TRBD1	TRBV28	.	CASSQGQGPYGYTF
TRBJ1-5	.	TRBV27	.	CASSSPGGPGHF
TRBJ1-5	.	TRBV12-5	.	CASGLDRFSVAQHF
TRBJ2-3	TRBD2	TRBV10-1	.	CASRGSRRGGLSTDTQYF
TRBJ1-6	.	TRBV5-6	.	CASSLANLGALNSPLHF
TRBJ1-3	.	TRBV12-3/TRBV12-4	.	CASSLGNTIYF
TRBJ1-2	.	TRBV5-4	.	CASSLGQLGYTF
TRBJ1-1	.	TRBV25-1	few	CASSPPGGMRNTEAFF
TRBJ1-5	.	TRBV2	.	CASSFSNQPQHF
TRBJ1-2	TRBD1	TRBV9	.	CASSAGQGDGGYTF
TRBJ1-4	.	TRBV30	once	CAWSSTATNEKLFF
TRBJ2-2	TRBD2	TRBV19	once	CASSIGGLALGELFF